This T cell receptor beta chain was recorded in a study of PD-L1 blockade in urothelial cancer. Across the whole study: Blood was tested 3 weeks (second dose) and 6 weeks into treatment. Across blood samples, T cells had a median count of 141,255.

Germline V CDR1 and CDR2: SEHNR, FQNEAQ (reference sequence). CDR3 length equals 15 residues. V was pared by 0 bases and J by 4 bases, with 5 bases of the junction left unmatched. Clones were read by immunoSEQ multiplex PCR, and TCRdb kept only the in-frame ones, dropping some. This sample carries around 25,000 clones, around 88% of them seen once, and the ten largest clones take 2.5% to 3.5%. The gene calls are TRBV7-9 and TRBJ2-7; the match to TRBD2 covers 8 bases. Sample: PBMCs, taken around atezolizumab (anti-PD-L1) treatment. The clonotype comes from a man aged 45-65 years with urothelial cancer. The CDR3: CASSLAGTSAYEQYF. CDR3 nucleotides: TGTGCCAGCAGCTTAGCAGGGACTAGTGCGTACGAGCAGTACTTC.